A selection of T cell receptor beta chains follows, all from one sample in a study of blood T cells in healthy people across ages. TCRdb fed the 5' RACE reads into MiXCR, producing one record per CDR3 protein. The sample has 600,000 to 800,000 distinct CDR3 sequences, under 65% seen once. The sample comprised blood. All receptors derive from a woman of 80 years or more in good health. Both conserved end residues are part of each CDR3. Each record gives: CDR3 protein, clone size, J gene, V gene. Clone size, where shown, is once, few, many, or a class for clones that have expanded.

CSARLAGAIDTQYF many TRBJ2-3 TRBV20-1
CASSPSLYYEQYF NA NA TRBV5-1
CASSLRVTGGPDEQFF few TRBJ2-1 TRBV5-1
CASSYGQGATSPLHF NA TRBJ1-6 TRBV27
CASSPRWGGTAELFF NA TRBJ2-2 TRBV11-1
CASSDRRAGRYEQYF NA TRBJ2-7 TRBV27
CASSQVSGPHNEQFF few TRBJ2-1 TRBV3-1
CASSSGACNEQFF NA TRBJ2-1 TRBV28
CSSVEGADTQYF NA TRBJ2-3 TRBV29-1
CASSFANLGALGGCEAFF NA TRBJ1-1 TRBV7-6
CASSHWLAGSEDTQYF NA TRBJ2-3 TRBV4-3
CSARESTGPYNEQFF NA TRBJ2-1 TRBV20-1
CSARPRTRLETQYF few TRBJ2-5 TRBV20-1
CASSLAISNEQYF many TRBJ2-7 TRBV7-2
CATGENYEQYF NA NA TRBV10-3
CASSPRTDATQYF many TRBJ2-3 TRBV6-4
CASSRSQGLETQYF few TRBJ2-5 TRBV5-1
CASSFSLGSGDVSYNEQFF many TRBJ2-1 TRBV5-1
CSVGAQQGLETQYF NA TRBJ2-5 TRBV29-1
CSARVGRQPTYEQYF NA NA TRBV20-1
CASSKGSAYNEQFF many TRBJ2-1 TRBV5-1
CAGPLADVSYNEQFF many TRBJ2-1 TRBV6-1
CSTSRDGFEAFF NA TRBJ1-1 TRBV20-1